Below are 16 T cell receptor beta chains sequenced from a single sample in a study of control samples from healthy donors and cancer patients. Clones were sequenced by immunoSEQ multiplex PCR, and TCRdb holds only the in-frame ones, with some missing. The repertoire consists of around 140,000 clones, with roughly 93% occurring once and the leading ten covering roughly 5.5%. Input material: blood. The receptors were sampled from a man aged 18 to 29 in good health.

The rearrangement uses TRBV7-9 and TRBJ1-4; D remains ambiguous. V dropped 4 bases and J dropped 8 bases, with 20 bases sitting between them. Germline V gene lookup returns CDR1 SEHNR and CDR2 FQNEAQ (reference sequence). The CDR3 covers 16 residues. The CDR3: CASSSPAGSTAEKLFF. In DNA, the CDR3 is TGTGCCAGCAGCTCTCCCGCCGGGAGCACCGCGGAAAAACTGTTTTTT.

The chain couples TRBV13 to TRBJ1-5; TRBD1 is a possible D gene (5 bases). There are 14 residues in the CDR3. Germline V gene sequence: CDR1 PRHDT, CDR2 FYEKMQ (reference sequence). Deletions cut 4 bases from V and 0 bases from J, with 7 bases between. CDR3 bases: TGTGCCAGCAGCTCCAGGGATAGCAATCAGCCCCAGCATTTT. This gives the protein CASSSRDSNQPQHF. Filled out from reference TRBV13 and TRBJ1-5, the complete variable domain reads AAGVIQSPRHLIKEKRETATLKCYPIPRHDTVYWYQQGPGQDPQFLISFYEKMQSDKGSIPDRFSAQQFSDYHSELNMSSLELGDSALYFCASSSRDSNQPQHFGDGTRLSIL.

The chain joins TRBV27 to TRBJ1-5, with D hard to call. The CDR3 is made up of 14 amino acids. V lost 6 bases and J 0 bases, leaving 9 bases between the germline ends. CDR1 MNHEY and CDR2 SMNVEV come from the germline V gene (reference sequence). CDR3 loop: CASREHNSNQPQHF. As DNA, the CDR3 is TGTGCCAGCAGGGAGCACAATAGCAATCAGCCCCAGCATTTT.

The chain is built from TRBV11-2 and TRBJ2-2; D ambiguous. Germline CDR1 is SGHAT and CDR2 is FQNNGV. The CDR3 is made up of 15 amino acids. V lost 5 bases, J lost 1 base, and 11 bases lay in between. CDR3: CASSPGRLNTGELFF. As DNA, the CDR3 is TGTGCCAGCAGCCCCGGACGTTTGAACACCGGGGAGCTGTTTTTT.

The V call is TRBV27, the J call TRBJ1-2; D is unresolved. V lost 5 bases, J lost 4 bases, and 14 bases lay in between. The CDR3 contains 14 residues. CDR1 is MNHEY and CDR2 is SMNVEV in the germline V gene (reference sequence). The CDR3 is CASSPVIRPYGYTF. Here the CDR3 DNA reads TGTGCCAGCAGTCCCGTTATAAGGCCCTATGGCTACACCTTC.

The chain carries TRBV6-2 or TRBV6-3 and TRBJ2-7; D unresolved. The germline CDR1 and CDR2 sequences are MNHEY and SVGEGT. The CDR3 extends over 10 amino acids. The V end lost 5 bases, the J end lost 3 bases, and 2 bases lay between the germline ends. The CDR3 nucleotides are TGTGCCAGCAGTAACTACGAGCAGTACTTC. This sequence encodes CASSNYEQYF.

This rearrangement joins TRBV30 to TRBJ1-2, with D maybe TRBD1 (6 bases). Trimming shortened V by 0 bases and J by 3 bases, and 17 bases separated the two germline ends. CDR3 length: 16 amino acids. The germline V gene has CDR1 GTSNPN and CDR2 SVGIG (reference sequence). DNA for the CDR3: TGTGCCTGGAGTGTTGCAGGGGATGAAAAATACTATGGCTACACCTTC. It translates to CAWSVAGDEKYYGYTF.

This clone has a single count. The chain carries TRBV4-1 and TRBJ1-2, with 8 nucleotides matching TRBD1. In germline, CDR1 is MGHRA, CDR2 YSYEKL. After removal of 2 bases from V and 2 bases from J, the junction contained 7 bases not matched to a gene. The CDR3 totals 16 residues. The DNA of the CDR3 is TGCGCCAGCAGCCAATCTACCGGGACAGGAAACTATGGCTACACCTTC. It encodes CASSQSTGTGNYGYTF.

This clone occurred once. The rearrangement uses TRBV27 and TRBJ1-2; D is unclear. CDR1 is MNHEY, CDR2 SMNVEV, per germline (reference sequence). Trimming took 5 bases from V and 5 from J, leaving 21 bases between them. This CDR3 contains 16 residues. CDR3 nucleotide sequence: TGTGCCAGCAGTCCCCGGGGTGGGTACGAACCATATGGCTACACCTTC. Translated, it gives CASSPRGGYEPYGYTF.

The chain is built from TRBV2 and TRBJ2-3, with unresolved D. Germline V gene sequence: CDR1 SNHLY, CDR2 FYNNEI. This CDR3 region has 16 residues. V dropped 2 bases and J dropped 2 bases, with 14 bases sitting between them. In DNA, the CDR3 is TGTGCCAGCAGTGAAATCAGCTACAGCATCACAGATACGCAGTATTTT. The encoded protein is CASSEISYSITDTQYF.

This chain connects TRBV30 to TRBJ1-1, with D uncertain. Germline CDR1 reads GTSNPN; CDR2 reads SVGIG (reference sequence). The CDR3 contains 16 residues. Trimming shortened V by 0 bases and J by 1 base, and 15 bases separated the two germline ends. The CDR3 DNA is TGTGCCTGGAGTGTTGGTCCAAGGTGGGAGAACACTGAAGCTTTCTTT. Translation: CAWSVGPRWENTEAFF.

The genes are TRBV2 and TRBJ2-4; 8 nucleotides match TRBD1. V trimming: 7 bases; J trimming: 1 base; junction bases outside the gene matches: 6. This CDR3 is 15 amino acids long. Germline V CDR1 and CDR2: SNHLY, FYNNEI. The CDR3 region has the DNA TGTGCCAGCATGGGGACAGGAAGGGCCAAAAACATTCAGTACTTC. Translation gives CASMGTGRAKNIQYF.

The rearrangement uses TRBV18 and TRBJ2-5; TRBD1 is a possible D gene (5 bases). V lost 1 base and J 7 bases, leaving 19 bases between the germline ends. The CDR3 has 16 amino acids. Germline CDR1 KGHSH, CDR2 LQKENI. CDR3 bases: TGTGCCAGCTCACCACTAACTGGGGCGGACCCGGGGACCCAGTACTTC. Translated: CASSPLTGADPGTQYF.

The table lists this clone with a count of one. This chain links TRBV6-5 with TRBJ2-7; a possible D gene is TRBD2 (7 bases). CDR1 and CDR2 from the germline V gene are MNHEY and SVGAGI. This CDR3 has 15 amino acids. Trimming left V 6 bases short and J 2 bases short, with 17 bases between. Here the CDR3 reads CASRGLGGAAYEQYF. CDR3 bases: TGTGCCAGCAGGGGGTTGGGGGGGGCGGCCTACGAGCAGTACTTC.

CDR3 sequence: CASSVLGAPNGQFF. As DNA, the CDR3 is TGTGCCAGCAGCGTATTGGGAGCCCCAAACGGGCAGTTCTTC. J is TRBJ2-1 and V is TRBV9; TRBD2 might be the D (5 bases). The CDR3 contains 14 residues. V lost 1 base and J 12 bases, leaving 17 bases between the germline ends. Germline CDR1 SGDLS, CDR2 YYNGEE.

The CDR3 protein is CASSPEWGANTEAFF. The CDR3 bases are TGTGCCAGCTCACCGGAATGGGGAGCGAACACTGAAGCTTTCTTT. This chain uses TRBV18 with TRBJ1-1, with no clear D. CDR1 and CDR2 from the germline V gene are KGHSH and LQKENI. V gave up 3 bases and J gave up 1 base, with 12 bases separating them. This CDR3 has 15 residues.